The T cell receptor beta chain under discussion was sequenced for a study of CD8+ T cells in alopecia areata. Study-level background: Those treated were given oral tofacitinib at 5 to 10 mg twice daily. Tofacitinib was given for 6 to 18 months, then stopped for 6 months.

cDNA reverse transcribed from extracted RNA served as the sequencing template. The table came from immunoSEQ multiplex PCR; TCRdb's copy has only in-frame clones and leaves some out. The data hold some 95,000 clones, with about 40% observed a single time. Study findings and constraints: Clonality exceeded that of normal scalp in lesional scalp, most notably in alopecia totalis/universalis.

The germline CDR1 and CDR2 sequences are GTSNPN and SVGIG (reference sequence). The V gene end was trimmed by 4 bases and the J gene end by 5 bases; junction bases not matched to a gene: 7. This CDR3 has 13 amino acids. On this clone: Its antigen is undetermined.

The chain employs TRBV30 and TRBJ1-1, with 7 bases fitting TRBD1. The clonotype originates from a human donor with alopecia areata. The specimen sequenced was CD4+ T cells sorted from blood. Here the CDR3 DNA reads TGTGCCTGGACACAGGGGAGAGAGACTGAAGCTTTCTTT. This encodes CAWTQGRETEAFF.